This entry lists 27 T cell receptor beta chains sequenced from one sample in a study of CD8+ T cells in alopecia areata. Reverse transcription of extracted RNA yielded cDNA, which provided the sequencing template. Libraries were prepared by immunoSEQ multiplex PCR; TCRdb keeps only in-frame clonotypes and omits some of them. The sample gives approximately 210,000 clones, approximately 65% of which show up once; around 1.2% is in the top ten. Treatment here: oral pan-JAK inhibitor, 5-10 mg twice daily. Sample: CD4+ T cells sorted from blood, taken at week 44, from a patient treated with tofacitinib. The receptors derive from a human donor with alopecia areata.

Only one count was recorded for this clone. This sequence joins TRBV4-2 and TRBJ2-5, with a weak D call TRBD2 (5 bases). Deletions cut 1 base from V and 4 bases from J, with 16 bases between. Germline CDR1 reads LGHNA; CDR2 reads YNFKEQ. The CDR3 is made up of 16 amino acids. CDR3 loop: CASSQGDGERGETQYF. The CDR3 DNA sequence: TGTGCCAGCAGCCAAGGCGACGGGGAGAGAGGAGAGACCCAGTACTTC.

This clone was counted a few times. This chain connects TRBV30 to TRBJ2-2; D is perhaps TRBD1 or TRBD2 (6 bases each). There are 13 residues in the CDR3. The V and J ends lost 5 bases and 4 bases respectively, with 11 bases between them. Per germline, CDR1 GTSNPN and CDR2 SVGIG (reference sequence). The CDR3 loop is CAWAGHFTGELFF. The CDR3, as DNA: TGTGCCTGGGCGGGACACTTCACCGGGGAGCTGTTTTTT.

The chain links TRBV9 to TRBJ1-2; no clear D. Deletions cut 2 bases from V and 0 bases from J, with 11 bases between. Germline values: CDR1 SGDLS, CDR2 YYNGEE. The CDR3 sequence is 15 residues long. The CDR3 sequence: CASSVSAGTNYGYTF. CDR3 nucleotides: TGTGCCAGCAGCGTTAGCGCGGGCACTAACTATGGCTACACCTTC.

V is TRBV6-5 and J is TRBJ1-2, with a possible D match to TRBD1 (6 bases). The V gene's germline CDR1 is MNHEY and CDR2 SVGAGI. CDR3 length: 14 amino acids. The ends were cut back, 6 bases at V and 8 bases at J, with 19 bases in the middle. The CDR3 loop reads CASSSHPGHSGYTF. The CDR3, as DNA: TGTGCCAGCAGCTCCCACCCGGGACACTCCGGCTACACCTTC.

This clone was seen a handful of times. This chain joins TRBV18 and TRBJ1-4; 7 nucleotides match TRBD1. CDR1 KGHSH and CDR2 LQKENI come from the germline V gene. The ends lost 2 bases at V and 8 bases at J; junction bases unmatched: 8. The CDR3 has 15 residues. The chain's CDR3 is CASSPRGQSREKLFF. CDR3 nucleotide sequence: TGTGCCAGCTCACCAAGGGGACAGTCGAGAGAAAAACTGTTTTTT.

The chain employs TRBV29-1 and TRBJ1-1; D is possibly TRBD1 (6 bases). CDR1 SQVTM and CDR2 ANQGSEA come from the germline V gene. V lost 7 bases, J lost 0 bases, and 12 bases lay in between. The CDR3 loop spans 13 amino acids. The CDR3 loop reads CSAGQLMNTEAFF. DNA of the CDR3: TGCAGCGCCGGACAGCTAATGAACACTGAAGCTTTCTTT. Full variable domain (missing parts from reference TRBV29-1 and TRBJ1-1): SAVISQKPSRDICQRGTSLTIQCQVDSQVTMMFWYRQQPGQSLTLIATANQGSEATYESGFVIDKFPISRPNLTFSTLTVSNMSPEDSSIYLCSAGQLMNTEAFFGQGTRLTVV.

This clone was counted a few times. Given a much more abundant clone one base away, this may be a read error. In the same sample, other DNA sequences code for this CDR3. The rearrangement uses TRBV5-1 and TRBJ1-4; D gene ambiguous. The CDR3 covers 12 residues. The ends were cut back, 3 bases at V and 5 bases at J, with 5 bases in the middle. Germline V gene lookup returns CDR1 SGHRS and CDR2 YFSETQ. CDR3 residues: CASSSGNEKLFF. CDR3 in DNA: TGCGCCAGCAGCTCGGGAAATGAAAAACTGTTTTTT.

The CDR3 loop is CASSRDMSSYEQYF. The CDR3 coding sequence is TGTGCCAGCAGCCGGGACATGAGCTCCTACGAGCAGTACTTC. This sequence joins TRBV7-9 and TRBJ2-7, with D maybe TRBD1 (6 bases). Germline V lookup: CDR1 SEHNR, CDR2 FQNEAQ (reference sequence). Trimming stripped 5 bases from V and 0 bases from J, with 11 bases between. There are 14 residues in the CDR3.

The chain combines TRBV5-1 with TRBJ1-1, with D possibly matching TRBD1 (6 bases). The germline gives CDR1 SGHRS, CDR2 YFSETQ. Trimming took off 4 bases at V and 5 bases at J, with 9 bases between the two ends. The CDR3 totals 12 residues. CDR3 in DNA: TGCGCCAGCAGCCGTGACAGGACTGAAGCTTTCTTT. This sequence encodes CASSRDRTEAFF.

This clone was seen many times. The V gene is TRBV29-1, the J gene TRBJ2-7, with 9 bases lining up with TRBD1. The CDR3 loop spans 13 amino acids. CDR1 SQVTM and CDR2 ANQGSEA come from the germline V gene. Trimming at V came to 6 bases and at J to 6 bases, leaving 9 bases not matched to a gene. The CDR3: CSVAGTGSSEQYF. CDR3 DNA: TGCAGCGTAGCCGGGACAGGGTCTTCCGAGCAGTACTTC.

This chain connects TRBV25-1 to TRBJ2-7, with TRBD1 identical over 8 bases. There are 13 residues in the CDR3. V lost 4 bases to trimming and J lost 3 bases; unmatched junction nucleotides: 2. Per germline, CDR1 MGHDK and CDR2 SYGVNS. The CDR3 sequence is CASSVQGGYEQYF. In nucleotides, the CDR3 is TGTGCCAGCAGTGTACAGGGGGGCTACGAGCAGTACTTC.

This clone showed up just a few times. The chain couples TRBV29-1 to TRBJ2-2, with no clear D. V lost 3 bases, J lost 4 bases, and 0 bases lay in between. The CDR3 has 10 amino acids. From germline, CDR1 is SQVTM and CDR2 ANQGSEA. CDR3 loop: CSVDTGELFF. DNA for the CDR3: TGCAGCGTTGACACCGGGGAGCTGTTTTTT.

The genes are TRBV7-8 and TRBJ2-3, with D possibly being TRBD2 (5 bases). The germline V gene encodes CDR1 SGHVS and CDR2 FQNEAQ. This CDR3 contains 16 residues. The V end lost 0 bases, the J end lost 3 bases, and 13 bases lay between the germline ends. CDR3 protein: CASSLAQGLWTDTQYF. CDR3 coding DNA: TGTGCCAGCAGCTTAGCGCAAGGACTCTGGACAGATACGCAGTATTTT. Looking up the rest from reference TRBV7-8 and TRBJ2-3 gives the full variable domain: GAGVSQSPRYKVAKRGQDVALRCDPISGHVSLFWYQQALGQGPEFLTYFQNEAQLDKSGLPSDRFFAERPEGSVSTLKIQRTQQEDSAVYLCASSLAQGLWTDTQYFGPGTRLTVL.

The rearrangement links TRBV5-4 to TRBJ1-6, with D unresolved. The length of the CDR3 is 14 residues. The V end lost 0 bases, the J end lost 7 bases, and 8 bases lay between the germline ends. Germline CDR1 is SGHNT and CDR2 is YYREEE (reference sequence). The chain's CDR3 is CASSLVEPNSPLHF. The DNA for the CDR3 is TGTGCCAGCAGCTTGGTGGAACCCAATTCACCCCTCCACTTT. Combining the CDR3 with reference TRBV5-4 and TRBJ1-6 gives the whole variable domain ETGVTQSPTHLIKTRGQQVTLRCSSQSGHNTVSWYQQALGQGPQFIFQYYREEENGRGNFPPRFSGLQFPNYSSELNVNALELDDSALYLCASSLVEPNSPLHFGNGTRLTVT.

This clone showed up just a few times. The chain employs TRBV18 and TRBJ2-5, with a tentative D call TRBD1 (5 bases). The CDR3 contains 16 residues. V lost 0 bases and J lost 2, with 13 bases in between. Germline CDR1 KGHSH, CDR2 LQKENI. The chain's CDR3 is CASSPPPRTSQETQYF. The DNA of the CDR3 is TGTGCCAGCTCACCACCCCCCCGGACAAGTCAAGAGACCCAGTACTTC.

The genes are TRBV7-7 and TRBJ2-5; 8 bases match TRBD1. Germline values: CDR1 SSHAT, CDR2 FNYEAQ (reference sequence). The CDR3 runs 15 residues. The ends lost 1 base at V and 5 bases at J; junction bases unmatched: 6. Here the CDR3 reads CASSLGQGAHETQYF. CDR3 bases: TGTGCCAGCAGCTTAGGGCAGGGGGCTCATGAGACCCAGTACTTC.

This chain links TRBV7-2 with TRBJ2-3; TRBD1 matches 8 bases. Unmatched junction bases numbered 6, after V lost 10 bases and J lost 3 bases. The CDR3 totals 13 residues. Looked up from germline, CDR1 is SGHTA and CDR2 is FQGNSA. CDR3 sequence (DNA): TGTGCCACAAAGCAGGGGGCAACAGATACGCAGTATTTT. Protein product: CATKQGATDTQYF.

This clone was recorded a few times. CDR3 region: CSGRGQGAAGELFF. The CDR3 DNA is TGCAGCGGAAGGGGACAGGGGGCGGCCGGGGAGCTGTTTTTT. The chain links TRBV29-1 to TRBJ2-2; 12 positions agree with TRBD1. Looked up from germline, CDR1 is SQVTM and CDR2 is ANQGSEA. V lost 7 bases to trimming and J lost 6 bases; unmatched junction nucleotides: 6. CDR3 length: 14 amino acids.

The chain joins TRBV27 to TRBJ1-6; no clear D gene. The V gene lost 5 bases and the J gene lost 0 bases, with 14 bases spanning the gap. Germline CDR1 and CDR2: MNHEY and SMNVEV (reference sequence). This CDR3 contains 17 residues. DNA for the CDR3: TGTGCCAGCAGTCCTCCCCAAGGAAGCTCCTATAATTCACCCCTCCACTTT. Protein product: CASSPPQGSSYNSPLHF.

The rearrangement joins TRBV15 to TRBJ1-1, with 7 bases that match TRBD1. Germline V gene data show CDR1 as LNHNV and CDR2 as YYDKDF (reference sequence). V lost 1 base to trimming and J lost 8 bases; unmatched junction nucleotides: 16. The CDR3 is 17 amino acids. The CDR3 loop reads CATSRGRDRGRGREAFF. The CDR3, as DNA: TGTGCCACCAGCAGAGGCCGGGACAGAGGACGAGGGAGGGAAGCTTTCTTT.

The chain combines TRBV15 with TRBJ1-1; D unclear. Germline CDR1 reads LNHNV; CDR2 reads YYDKDF (reference sequence). The ends were cut back, 4 bases at V and 1 base at J, with 4 bases in the middle. The CDR3 loop spans 12 amino acids. The CDR3 region has the DNA TGTGCCACCAGCAAGGGGAACACTGAAGCTTTCTTT. This encodes CATSKGNTEAFF.

The V gene is TRBV7-2, the J gene TRBJ2-2; 12 bases are shared with TRBD1. The CDR3 extends over 16 amino acids. After removal of 5 bases from V and 5 bases from J, the junction contained 6 bases not matched to a gene. From germline, CDR1 is SGHTA and CDR2 FQGNSA. The CDR3 loop is CASSPRDRGPTGELFF. The CDR3 DNA reads as TGTGCCAGCAGCCCCAGGGACAGGGGGCCTACCGGGGAGCTGTTTTTT. Full variable domain (remainder filled in from reference TRBV7-2 and TRBJ2-2): GAGVSQSPSNKVTEKGKDVELRCDPISGHTALYWYRQSLGQGLEFLIYFQGNSAPDKSGLPSDRFSAERTGGSVSTLTIQRTQQEDSAVYLCASSPRDRGPTGELFFGEGSRLTVL.

The J gene is TRBJ2-7, the V gene TRBV5-1; the match to TRBD1 covers 8 bases. J was trimmed by 3 bases and V by 4 bases; bases with no gene match: 6. This CDR3 spans 14 amino acids. Germline lookup yields CDR1 SGHRS and CDR2 YFSETQ. DNA for the CDR3: TGCGCCAGCAGCGCAGGGACAGGCAACTACGAGCAGTACTTC. It yields the protein CASSAGTGNYEQYF.

The chain couples TRBV30 to TRBJ1-2, with a possible D match to TRBD1 (6 bases). This CDR3 is 14 amino acids long. The germline gives CDR1 GTSNPN, CDR2 SVGIG (reference sequence). Trimming took off 2 bases at V and 3 bases at J, with 13 bases between the two ends. The CDR3: CAWSHLGGDYGYTF. The DNA for the CDR3 is TGTGCCTGGAGTCACCTCGGGGGCGACTATGGCTACACCTTC.

The CDR3 DNA reads as TGTGCCAGCAGTGTAACTCGGACAGGGAGGGCTGAAGCTTTCTTT. The encoded protein is CASSVTRTGRAEAFF. V is TRBV2 and J is TRBJ1-1; 8 bases are shared with TRBD1. Germline V gene lookup returns CDR1 SNHLY and CDR2 FYNNEI. V lost 4 bases to trimming and J lost 6 bases; unmatched junction nucleotides: 10. The CDR3 length is 15 residues.

The V call is TRBV29-1, the J call TRBJ1-1; maybe TRBD1 (5 bases). There are 12 residues in the CDR3. Trimming shortened V by 6 bases and J by 5 bases, and 13 bases separated the two germline ends. Germline-derived CDR1 and CDR2 are SQVTM and ANQGSEA. The CDR3 loop reads CSVGFEGTEAFF. CDR3 nucleotides: TGCAGCGTGGGGTTTGAGGGGACTGAAGCTTTCTTT.

This sequence joins TRBV5-1 and TRBJ1-6; 9 nucleotides line up with TRBD1. The germline V gene has CDR1 SGHRS and CDR2 YFSETQ. V was pared by 1 base and J by 8 bases, with 4 bases of the junction left unmatched. The CDR3 runs to 15 residues. The CDR3 sequence is CASSLSGDRDSPLHF. CDR3 in DNA: TGCGCCAGCAGCTTGTCGGGGGACAGGGATTCACCCCTCCACTTT.